This T cell receptor (beta chain) appears in the sequencing data of a study of OX40 agonist ivuxolimab in advanced cancers. The data were produced by immunoSEQ multiplex PCR, yet TCRdb's version contains in-frame clones alone and is incomplete. The sample lists tens of thousands of clones, about 87% occurring once. From germline, CDR1 is MGHRA and CDR2 YSYEKL. Trimming at V came to 0 bases and at J to 5 bases, leaving 10 bases not matched to a gene. This CDR3 comprises 18 residues. The table lists this clone with a count of one. The TCR was taken from an adult with an advanced solid tumor such as melanoma, head and neck, liver or kidney cancer. Specimen: CD4+ or CD8+ T cells sorted from blood, collected in a trial of the OX40 agonist ivuxolimab. This chain joins TRBV4-1 and TRBJ2-2, with 9 bases lining up with TRBD2. As DNA, the CDR3 is TGCGCCAGCAGCCAAGAGTACCCGGGACTAGCTAATACCGGGGAGCTGTTTTTT. Translation gives CASSQEYPGLANTGELFF.